Listed below are T cell receptor beta chains from one sample, sequenced in a study of blood T cell repertoires in COVID-19. Some clones are missing from TCRdb's copy, which holds only in-frame ones; the method was immunoSEQ multiplex PCR. The data contain roughly 150,000 clones, approximately 79% of them singletons. Input material: PBMCs or T cells enriched from blood (not recorded which). These receptors were obtained from a man aged 50 or older who had recovered from COVID-19. CDR3s include the opening cysteine and the closing phenylalanine or tryptophan. Fields, in order: V gene, J gene, CDR3 protein.

>TRBV5-6|TRBJ1-2
CASSFGQGAYGYTF
>TRBV4-1|TRBJ1-5
CASSQDWTGDWDQPQHF
>TRBV12-3/TRBV12-4|TRBJ1-1
CASSILTGAEAFF
>TRBV18|TRBJ1-1
CASSPPRGGAGNTEAFF
>TRBV5-6|TRBJ2-5
CASSVQGVTQYF
>TRBV18|TRBJ1-1
CASSLRSLPEAFF
>TRBV11-3|TRBJ1-4
CASSPAGESNEKLFF
>TRBV18|TRBJ2-2
CASSPRQEITGELFF
>TRBV19|TRBJ2-3
CASSINTVADTQYF
>TRBV6-5|TRBJ2-7
CASSRTKTPYEQYF
>TRBV6-1|TRBJ1-4
CASSDTTGFREKLFF
>TRBV5-6|TRBJ1-1
CASTPGGTNTEAFF
>TRBV21-1|TRBJ1-4
CASSKPGGNEKLFF
>TRBV9|TRBJ2-1
CASSRSNEQFF
>TRBV4-3|TRBJ1-2
CASSRGQGVNYGYTF
>TRBV4-1|TRBJ2-5
CASSQDGATGLPEYF
>TRBV7-9|TRBJ1-2
CASSPGGPYGYTF
>TRBV2|TRBJ1-6
CASRQRAGAMDSPLHF
>TRBV2|TRBJ2-3
CASSESRDRGTDTQYF
>TRBV15|TRBJ1-5
CATSRDLGGTQPQHF
>TRBV7-3|TRBJ2-2
CASSPGGTANTGELFF
>TRBV7-6|TRBJ1-3
CASSLVLGGAGNTIYF
>TRBV2|TRBJ1-5
CASSEAPTGLGQPQHF
>TRBV2|TRBJ1-1
CASMFQSEAFF
>TRBV5-1|TRBJ2-5
CASSSQGETQYF
>TRBV19|TRBJ2-2
CASSSPRTGGRPGGVPNTGELFF
>TRBV9|TRBJ1-2
CASDSGANYGYTF
>TRBV5-1|TRBJ1-2
CASSLDSGDGYTF
>TRBV6-2/TRBV6-3|TRBJ2-7
CASSSRLGTSNHEQYF
>TRBV7-9|TRBJ2-2
CASSSPGDTGELFF
>TRBV6-5|TRBJ1-4
CASRDGTVNEKLFF
>TRBV20-1|TRBJ1-1
CSASRSNTEAFF
>TRBV7-6|TRBJ2-5
CASSQGQGLQETQYF
>TRBV9|TRBJ1-1
CASTLTAVASTEAFF
>TRBV11-3|TRBJ2-2
CASSTHLAGAGELFF
>TRBV14|TRBJ2-5
CASSQGSGGAETQYF
>TRBV6-1|TRBJ1-3
CASSERGLANTIYF
>TRBV7-9|TRBJ1-2
CASRLSTDGYTF
>TRBV2|TRBJ2-3
CASSGTSGRDTQYF
>TRBV2|TRBJ2-3
CASSQQGAPTDTQYF
>TRBV5-6|TRBJ2-5
CASSRRTSGGRETQYF
>TRBV30|TRBJ2-4
CAWSRRLAGDKNIQYF
>TRBV7-2|TRBJ1-2
CASSLEWLRGGYTF
>TRBV9|TRBJ2-5
CASSASGGTVEGTQYF
>TRBV2|TRBJ1-1
CASKTDMNTEAFF
>TRBV7-6|TRBJ2-2
CASSDYGTLTGELFF
>TRBV15|TRBJ2-3
CATSRDNIAGASTDTQYF
>TRBV25-1|TRBJ1-6
CASSLTGISSPLHF
>TRBV18|TRBJ1-2
CASSPRAGKEGYTF
>TRBV6-5|TRBJ1-1
CASSYSGQGAEAFF
>TRBV27|TRBJ2-3
CASSVTGGRTDTQYF
>TRBV10-3|TRBJ1-5
CAISEGFGTGSNQPQHF
>TRBV7-9|TRBJ1-4
CASTQGVTNEKLFF
>TRBV9|TRBJ2-7
CASSVDPFGGEQYF
>TRBV10-2|TRBJ2-7
CSTGPDYEQYF
>TRBV7-9|TRBJ1-4
CASSSHMLDEKLFF
>TRBV7-2|TRBJ1-6
CASSLGQGGSSPLHF
>TRBV4-2|TRBJ1-4
CASSQGQTGRSEKLFF